These T cell receptor beta chains were read from a single sample in a study of shared clonotypes between healthy human individuals. Sequencing was performed with immunoSEQ multiplex PCR; in TCRdb, only in-frame clones are kept and a portion is missing. In the table there are a few million clones, around 90% of which are singletons. Sequenced sample: naive CD4+ T cells sorted from blood. Receptor source: a man in his late teens or twenties in good health. The CDR3 runs from the conserved cysteine through the conserved F or W. The order of the fields is D gene, clone size, J gene, V gene, CDR3 DNA, CDR3 protein. The D gene is left open where the match is weak. Clone size is given for some rows only: seen once, a few or many times, or a class if the clone is expanded.

d_gene: .; abundance: .; j_gene: TRBJ1-5; v_gene: TRBV13; CDR3nt: TGTGCCAGCAGCTTAGGCCCCAGGGGCCAGCCCCAGCATTTT; CDR3aa: CASSLGPRGQPQHF
d_gene: .; abundance: .; j_gene: TRBJ1-4; v_gene: TRBV6-6; CDR3nt: TGTGCCAGCAGTTACTCGAGGCAAGAAGAAAAACTGTTTTTT; CDR3aa: CASSYSRQEEKLFF
d_gene: .; abundance: .; j_gene: TRBJ2-2; v_gene: TRBV6-5; CDR3nt: TGTGCCAGCAGGATACAGGGCTCGGACACCGGGGAGCTGTTTTTT; CDR3aa: CASRIQGSDTGELFF
d_gene: TRBD2; abundance: .; j_gene: TRBJ2-3; v_gene: TRBV19; CDR3nt: TGTGCCAGTAGTAAGGGACTAGCGACTAGCACAGATACGCAGTATTTT; CDR3aa: CASSKGLATSTDTQYF
d_gene: TRBD2; abundance: .; j_gene: TRBJ2-1; v_gene: TRBV7-9; CDR3nt: TGTGCCAGCAGCTCCCAAGCGGGGGATAGCGGGAGGAGCATCAATGAGCAGTTCTTC; CDR3aa: CASSSQAGDSGRSINEQFF
d_gene: .; abundance: .; j_gene: TRBJ1-5; v_gene: TRBV18; CDR3nt: TGTGCCAGCTCAACCGACGGTAATCAGCCCCAGCATTTT; CDR3aa: CASSTDGNQPQHF
d_gene: .; abundance: .; j_gene: TRBJ1-3; v_gene: TRBV6-1; CDR3nt: TGTGCCAGCAGTGAAGCGAGGGGTAGCACCATATATTTT; CDR3aa: CASSEARGSTIYF
d_gene: TRBD2; abundance: .; j_gene: TRBJ2-7; v_gene: TRBV30; CDR3nt: TGTGCCTGGAGTGACCTTAGCGGGAGCTCCTACGAGCAGTACTTC; CDR3aa: CAWSDLSGSSYEQYF
d_gene: .; abundance: .; j_gene: TRBJ2-7; v_gene: TRBV7-2; CDR3nt: TGTGCCAGCAGCGCCCGATTCCGGGACTCCCAGAAGTACTTC; CDR3aa: CASSARFRDSQKYF
d_gene: .; abundance: few; j_gene: TRBJ1-3; v_gene: TRBV6-6; CDR3nt: TGTGCCAGCACCTGGGCCAGGAATGACCCTGGAAACACCATATATTTT; CDR3aa: CASTWARNDPGNTIYF
d_gene: .; abundance: once; j_gene: TRBJ2-4; v_gene: TRBV6-6; CDR3nt: TGTGCCAGCAGACCCGGACAGTTACTAGCCAAAAACATTCAGTACTTC; CDR3aa: CASRPGQLLAKNIQYF
d_gene: .; abundance: .; j_gene: TRBJ2-7; v_gene: TRBV2; CDR3nt: TGTGCCAGCAGCCTACAACAGAGCTCCTACGAGCAGTACTTC; CDR3aa: CASSLQQSSYEQYF
d_gene: TRBD2; abundance: .; j_gene: TRBJ2-1; v_gene: TRBV6-4; CDR3nt: TGTGCCAGCGCCGGACTAGCGGGAGGTAGGAATGAGCAGTTCTTC; CDR3aa: CASAGLAGGRNEQFF
d_gene: .; abundance: few; j_gene: TRBJ1-1; v_gene: TRBV5-1; CDR3nt: TGCGCCAGCAGCTTGAGCGTCATGAACACTGAAGCTTTCTTT; CDR3aa: CASSLSVMNTEAFF
d_gene: TRBD2; abundance: .; j_gene: TRBJ2-1; v_gene: TRBV5-1; CDR3nt: TGCGCCAGCAGCGCCGGGACTAGCGCCAGCAATGAGCAGTTCTTC; CDR3aa: CASSAGTSASNEQFF
d_gene: TRBD1; abundance: .; j_gene: TRBJ1-1; v_gene: TRBV7-2; CDR3nt: TGTGCCAGCAGACAAATCAGGGGGGGTTGGTCTGAAGCTTTCTTT; CDR3aa: CASRQIRGGWSEAFF
d_gene: TRBD1; abundance: .; j_gene: TRBJ1-2; v_gene: TRBV5-6; CDR3nt: TGTGCCAGCAGCCCAGGACAGGGGCGGAGGGGCTACACCTTC; CDR3aa: CASSPGQGRRGYTF
d_gene: .; abundance: .; j_gene: TRBJ2-1; v_gene: TRBV6-1; CDR3nt: TGTGCCAGCAGTGAGGGGCTGCCGGGCAATGAGCAGTTCTTC; CDR3aa: CASSEGLPGNEQFF
d_gene: .; abundance: .; j_gene: TRBJ2-1; v_gene: TRBV2; CDR3nt: TGTGCCAGCAACCGGGGGGACAACCCCTACAATGAGCAGTTCTTC; CDR3aa: CASNRGDNPYNEQFF
d_gene: .; abundance: .; j_gene: TRBJ2-3; v_gene: TRBV10-3; CDR3nt: TGTGCCATCAGTGGAGGGGGGGGCACAGATACGCAGTATTTT; CDR3aa: CAISGGGGTDTQYF
d_gene: TRBD1; abundance: .; j_gene: TRBJ1-6; v_gene: TRBV7-9; CDR3nt: TGTGCCAGCACCACACAGGGGGCGAGTTCACCCCTCCACTTT; CDR3aa: CASTTQGASSPLHF
d_gene: .; abundance: .; j_gene: TRBJ1-3; v_gene: TRBV19; CDR3nt: TGTGCCAGTAGTATGGGGGGATATCCTGGAAACACCATATATTTT; CDR3aa: CASSMGGYPGNTIYF
d_gene: .; abundance: .; j_gene: TRBJ2-7; v_gene: TRBV27; CDR3nt: TGTGCCAGCAGGCGGACTAACTACGAGCAGTACTTC; CDR3aa: CASRRTNYEQYF
d_gene: .; abundance: once; j_gene: TRBJ1-3; v_gene: TRBV15; CDR3nt: TGTGCCACCAGCAGAGGTGGAGGGGAGGCTGGAAACACCATATATTTT; CDR3aa: CATSRGGGEAGNTIYF
d_gene: .; abundance: .; j_gene: TRBJ2-3; v_gene: TRBV6-4; CDR3nt: TGTGCCAGCAGTTTAGAAGTCGCAGATACGCAGTATTTT; CDR3aa: CASSLEVADTQYF
d_gene: .; abundance: .; j_gene: TRBJ2-6; v_gene: TRBV5-1; CDR3nt: TGCGCCAGCAGCCCAAGTAGCTCTGGGGCCAACGTCCTGACTTTC; CDR3aa: CASSPSSSGANVLTF
d_gene: .; abundance: .; j_gene: TRBJ2-7; v_gene: TRBV7-2; CDR3nt: TGTGCCAGCAGCTTAGATGGGATAAACGAGCAGTACTTC; CDR3aa: CASSLDGINEQYF
d_gene: TRBD2; abundance: .; j_gene: TRBJ2-7; v_gene: TRBV27; CDR3nt: TGTGCCAGCCGAGGGCTAGCGGGGACCATCGCGTCCTACGAGCAGTACTTC; CDR3aa: CASRGLAGTIASYEQYF
d_gene: TRBD2; abundance: once; j_gene: TRBJ2-3; v_gene: TRBV19; CDR3nt: TGTGCCAGTAACCGACTAGCGGGCACAGATACGCAGTATTTT; CDR3aa: CASNRLAGTDTQYF
d_gene: .; abundance: .; j_gene: TRBJ1-2; v_gene: TRBV4-1; CDR3nt: TGCGCCAGCAGCCAAGATCGATTATCGGGGGCGTCGGTCAACTATGGCTACACCTTC; CDR3aa: CASSQDRLSGASVNYGYTF
d_gene: .; abundance: .; j_gene: TRBJ2-1; v_gene: TRBV7-2; CDR3nt: TGTGCCAGCAGCTCGGCAGGGGACCCTTCCTACAATGAGCAGTTCTTC; CDR3aa: CASSSAGDPSYNEQFF
d_gene: TRBD1; abundance: .; j_gene: TRBJ1-6; v_gene: TRBV6-1; CDR3nt: TGTGCCAGCAGTGAATTGATGAATGGACAGGGGGATTCACCCCTCCACTTT; CDR3aa: CASSELMNGQGDSPLHF
d_gene: .; abundance: .; j_gene: TRBJ1-1; v_gene: TRBV10-2; CDR3nt: TGCGCCAGCTTTGGACAGCCGCAGAACACTGAAGCTTTCTTT; CDR3aa: CASFGQPQNTEAFF
d_gene: TRBD1; abundance: .; j_gene: TRBJ1-3; v_gene: TRBV7-2; CDR3nt: TGTGCCAGCAGCTTTGACAGGGTGCCAGGAAACACCATATATTTT; CDR3aa: CASSFDRVPGNTIYF
d_gene: .; abundance: .; j_gene: TRBJ2-3; v_gene: TRBV28; CDR3nt: TGTGCCAGCAGTCCTTCGGGACCCCAAAGGGCAGATACGCAGTATTTT; CDR3aa: CASSPSGPQRADTQYF
d_gene: .; abundance: .; j_gene: TRBJ1-2; v_gene: TRBV30; CDR3nt: TGTGCCTCCCAAACGGGCCCGGGCCATGGCTACACCTTC; CDR3aa: CASQTGPGHGYTF
d_gene: .; abundance: .; j_gene: TRBJ1-5; v_gene: TRBV28; CDR3nt: TGTGCCAGCATCACCCTGCAGCAGTTTAGTACAGTTAATCAGCCCCAGCATTTT; CDR3aa: CASITLQQFSTVNQPQHF
d_gene: TRBD1; abundance: .; j_gene: TRBJ1-3; v_gene: TRBV7-9; CDR3nt: TGTGCCAGCAGCTTAGTATCAGGGGGCAACTCTGGAAACACCATATATTTT; CDR3aa: CASSLVSGGNSGNTIYF
d_gene: .; abundance: .; j_gene: TRBJ1-2; v_gene: TRBV27; CDR3nt: TGTGCCAGCAGTGCCCGCAACTATGGCTACACCTTC; CDR3aa: CASSARNYGYTF
d_gene: .; abundance: .; j_gene: TRBJ2-2; v_gene: TRBV5-5; CDR3nt: TGTGCCAGCAGCTTACTCGGAGGTTCGAACACCGGGGAGCTGTTTTTT; CDR3aa: CASSLLGGSNTGELFF
d_gene: .; abundance: .; j_gene: TRBJ1-1; v_gene: TRBV6-5; CDR3nt: TGTGCCAGCAGCCGAGCCAAACACACTGAAGCTTTCTTT; CDR3aa: CASSRAKHTEAFF
d_gene: .; abundance: .; j_gene: TRBJ2-7; v_gene: TRBV28; CDR3nt: TGTGCCAGCAGTTTCCCTAGCTCCTACGAGCAGTACTTC; CDR3aa: CASSFPSSYEQYF
d_gene: TRBD1; abundance: .; j_gene: TRBJ2-7; v_gene: TRBV28; CDR3nt: TGTGCCAGCAGTTCCGGACAGGCTTCCTACGAGCAGTACTTC; CDR3aa: CASSSGQASYEQYF
d_gene: TRBD1; abundance: .; j_gene: TRBJ2-7; v_gene: TRBV6-5; CDR3nt: TGTGCCAGCAGTAAACCGGGACAGGGGGCCCGCGAGCAGTACTTC; CDR3aa: CASSKPGQGAREQYF
d_gene: .; abundance: .; j_gene: TRBJ1-5; v_gene: TRBV2; CDR3nt: TGTGCCAGCGTACGGGGACTCAATCAGCCCCAGCATTTT; CDR3aa: CASVRGLNQPQHF
d_gene: TRBD2; abundance: once; j_gene: TRBJ2-1; v_gene: TRBV7-9; CDR3nt: TGTGCCAGCAGCCCCAGCGGACTAGCGGCCTACAATGAGCAGTTCTTC; CDR3aa: CASSPSGLAAYNEQFF
d_gene: .; abundance: .; j_gene: TRBJ2-3; v_gene: TRBV18; CDR3nt: TGTGCCAGCTCACCCCGTGAGAGGCCGTCGGGAGATACGCAGTATTTT; CDR3aa: CASSPRERPSGDTQYF
d_gene: .; abundance: .; j_gene: TRBJ2-2; v_gene: TRBV6-5; CDR3nt: TGTGCCAGCAGTTCAAAACAGGGAAACACCGGGGAGCTGTTTTTT; CDR3aa: CASSSKQGNTGELFF
d_gene: TRBD1; abundance: .; j_gene: TRBJ2-5; v_gene: TRBV5-4; CDR3nt: TGTGCCAGCAGCCCCTGGACAGGGATAGTAGAGACCCAGTACTTC; CDR3aa: CASSPWTGIVETQYF
d_gene: .; abundance: .; j_gene: TRBJ1-2; v_gene: TRBV10-3; CDR3nt: TGTGCCATCAGTGAGTCTAGTGAGCTCTATGGCTACACCTTC; CDR3aa: CAISESSELYGYTF
d_gene: .; abundance: .; j_gene: TRBJ1-3; v_gene: TRBV19; CDR3nt: TGTGCCAGTAGTACCTCTACGTCTGGAAACACCATATATTTT; CDR3aa: CASSTSTSGNTIYF
d_gene: .; abundance: .; j_gene: TRBJ2-3; v_gene: TRBV19; CDR3nt: TGTGCCAGTAGTCCGCAAGCCGGGGTTACGGATACGCAGTATTTT; CDR3aa: CASSPQAGVTDTQYF